Sequencing of this T cell receptor (beta chain) was carried out in a study of TIL therapy for anti-PD-1-resistant metastatic lung cancer. Study details: Progressing patients received lymphodepletion, expanded TIL infusion and IL-2. Most patients had lung adenocarcinoma. General study results and limits: This highly selected cohort may not generalize to typical lung cancer patients.

CDR3 length: 17 residues. Germline CDR1 and CDR2: MNHNS and SASEGT. V lost 1 base, J lost 3 bases, and 10 bases stayed unmatched. Time point in this sample: pre-treatment sample, taken before nivolumab and TIL therapy. This clone was seen a single time. The antigen remains unidentified. Sequencing used immunoSEQ v3. Libraries were sequenced to around 2 million read pairs (survey) or roughly 4.5-6 million (deep). Sequencing used immunoSEQ multiplex PCR; TCRdb keeps in-frame clones, though not all of them. Of tens of thousands of clones in the sample, about 69% were seen once. Sequenced material: blood, taken at baseline. The rearrangement uses TRBV6-1 and TRBJ2-7; 9 bases fit TRBD1. This TCR came from a person aged 25-80 years with non-small cell lung cancer. CDR3: CASSEETRGQGIYEQYF. The CDR3 coding sequence is TGTGCCAGCAGTGAAGAAACAAGGGGACAGGGTATCTACGAGCAGTACTTC.